This TCR beta chain was identified in a study of blood T cell repertoires in COVID-19. About the research overall: The cDNA or gDNA used as material had been derived from T cells, B-cell-depleted T cells, or PBMCs.

TCRdb's copy holds only in-frame clones and misses some; the assay was immunoSEQ multiplex PCR. The data contain about 130,000 clones, roughly three quarters of them seen just once; the ten biggest clones take up 4% to 5%. Germline CDR1 and CDR2: MNHEY and SVGAGI. The CDR3 length is 15 residues. J lost 4 bases, V lost 5 bases, and 7 bases had no gene match. This receptor was identified in a woman aged 70 to 79 with COVID-19, enrolled during active disease. The sample consisted of peripheral blood. The chain links TRBV6-5 to TRBJ1-3, with 8 bases aligning to TRBD1. The CDR3 protein is CASSRQGQGGNTIYF. The CDR3 DNA reads as TGTGCCAGCAGTCGCCAAGGACAGGGAGGAAACACCATATATTTT.